Listed here are 22 T cell receptor beta chains from one sample, sequenced in a study of beta chain features in type 1 diabetes. Expressed TCRB transcripts got sequenced, as all isolated RNA was reverse transcribed. Measured with immunoSEQ multiplex PCR; TCRdb has only the in-frame clones, and not every one. Of about 240,000 clones listed, 27% are singletons. The source material was central memory CD4+ T cells from blood. All receptors derive from a man aged 25 to 45 in good health.

The V call is TRBV29-1, the J call TRBJ1-1; D perhaps matches TRBD1 (5 bases). Germline lookup yields CDR1 SQVTM and CDR2 ANQGSEA. The CDR3 extends over 11 amino acids. Trimming left V 5 bases short and J 8 bases short, with 12 bases between. In DNA, the CDR3 is TGCAGCGTTACCCGGGGACCAGAAGCTTTCTTT. This translates into CSVTRGPEAFF.

The V gene is TRBV5-5, the J gene TRBJ2-1, with D possibly TRBD2 on 6 matching bases. Trimming removed 4 bases at V and 4 bases at J, with 15 bases between. Germline CDR1 SGHKS, CDR2 YYEKEE (reference sequence). There are 15 residues in the CDR3. The CDR3 sequence is CASSPLAGGYNEQFF. CDR3 DNA sequence: TGTGCCAGCAGCCCACTAGCTGGGGGATACAATGAGCAGTTCTTC.

CDR3 in amino acids: CASSGSSAGGSYEQYF. CDR3 nucleotide sequence: TGTGCCAGCAGTGGCTCCAGTGCAGGGGGCTCTTACGAGCAGTACTTC. The genes are TRBV25-1 and TRBJ2-7, with TRBD1 matching over 8 bases. The V segment lost 4 bases and the J segment 4 bases; nucleotides outside the gene matches: 12. The CDR3 totals 16 residues. The germline CDR1 and CDR2 sequences are MGHDK and SYGVNS.

This clone was counted only a few times. This rearrangement joins TRBV6-5 to TRBJ1-1; no clear D. Germline CDR1 reads MNHEY; CDR2 reads SVGAGI. Deletions cut 0 bases from V and 5 bases from J, with 4 bases between. This CDR3 is 12 amino acids long. DNA for the CDR3: TGTGCCAGCAGTTACTCGAGGACTGAAGCTTTCTTT. Its translation: CASSYSRTEAFF.

The chain joins TRBV29-1 to TRBJ1-1; the D gene is possibly TRBD1 (5 bases). Trimming took off 7 bases at V and 4 bases at J, with 19 bases between the two ends. The CDR3 runs to 14 residues. Germline CDR1 SQVTM, CDR2 ANQGSEA. The CDR3 region has the DNA TGCAGCGCCGTGGGGAAGTTAGGGGCCACTGAAGCTTTCTTT. Amino acids: CSAVGKLGATEAFF.

This sequence joins TRBV2 and TRBJ2-1; D not resolved. V was shortened by 2 bases and J by 4 bases, with 6 bases between the two germline ends. The CDR3 extends over 13 amino acids. Germline assignment: CDR1 SNHLY and CDR2 FYNNEI. In nucleotides, the CDR3 is TGTGCCAGCAGTGAATGGCGGTACAATGAGCAGTTCTTC. This codes for CASSEWRYNEQFF.

This clone has only a few counts. The V call is TRBV5-4, the J call TRBJ2-2; unclear D gene. The V gene lost 5 bases and the J gene lost 4 bases, with 12 bases spanning the gap. Germline V gene lookup returns CDR1 SGHNT and CDR2 YYREEE (reference sequence). The length of the CDR3 is 14 residues. CDR3 in DNA: TGTGCCAGCAGACCAGCATTAGGCACCGGGGAGCTGTTTTTT. It specifies CASRPALGTGELFF.

This clone was counted between two and nine times. The CDR3 DNA reads TGTGCCTGGAGTATAGGAAACTATGGCTACACCTTC. This translates into CAWSIGNYGYTF. The chain recombines TRBV30 with TRBJ1-2, with D unclear. V lost 2 bases, J lost 2 bases, and 6 bases lay in between. The CDR3 loop spans 12 amino acids. CDR1 GTSNPN and CDR2 SVGIG come from the germline V gene (reference sequence).

A few counts support this clone. The V gene is TRBV28, the J gene TRBJ2-1; D is perhaps TRBD1 (6 bases). With 6 bases removed from V and 4 bases from J, the gap between germline ends came to 16 bases. Germline loops: CDR1 MDHEN, CDR2 SYDVKM. The CDR3 covers 15 residues. In nucleotides, the CDR3 is TGTGCCAGCAGGCCGGACAGTTCTCCTTACAATGAGCAGTTCTTC. It encodes CASRPDSSPYNEQFF. The full variable domain, its missing parts supplied by reference TRBV28 and TRBJ2-1, is DVKVTQSSRYLVKRTGEKVFLECVQDMDHENMFWYRQDPGLGLRLIYFSYDVKMKEKGDIPEGYSVSREKKERFSLILESASTNQTSMYLCASRPDSSPYNEQFFGPGTRLTVL.

The chain has TRBV28 and TRBJ2-7, with 8 bases aligning to TRBD2. CDR3 size: 14 residues. Germline V gene lookup returns CDR1 MDHEN and CDR2 SYDVKM. V shed 6 bases, J shed 3 bases, and the junction held 7 bases outside the gene matches. The CDR3 DNA sequence: TGTGCCAGCAGCTTAAGCGGGAGTATCTACGAGCAGTACTTC. Amino acids: CASSLSGSIYEQYF.

The CDR3 protein is CASSFSVRQGTPRSGELFF. DNA of the CDR3: TGTGCCAGCTCATTTTCCGTCCGACAGGGTACGCCAAGAAGCGGGGAGCTGTTTTTT. The chain uses TRBV18 and TRBJ2-2; 7 bases match TRBD1. Germline CDR1 and CDR2: KGHSH and LQKENI. CDR3 length: 19 residues. The trim removed 5 bases at V and 7 bases at J, leaving 22 bases unmatched.

CDR3 DNA sequence: TGTGCCAGCAGCCCGCCTCTGGGGACAGGGCTAGGCTATGGCTACACCTTC. This gives the protein CASSPPLGTGLGYGYTF. This chain connects TRBV5-6 to TRBJ1-2, with TRBD1 matching over 9 bases. After removal of 4 bases from V and 4 bases from J, the junction contained 14 bases not matched to a gene. This CDR3 contains 17 residues. The germline CDR1 and CDR2 sequences are SGHDT and YYEEEE.

In its sample, this clone was seen a few times. The chain carries TRBV25-1 and TRBJ2-4, with D tentatively TRBD1 (5 bases). Germline assignment: CDR1 MGHDK and CDR2 SYGVNS. The V gene lost 2 bases and the J gene lost 0 bases, with 8 bases spanning the gap. This CDR3 is built from 15 residues. CDR3 loop: CASSEQGSAKNIQYF. Here the CDR3 DNA reads TGTGCCAGCAGTGAACAGGGATCAGCCAAAAACATTCAGTACTTC. The full variable domain, its missing parts supplied by reference TRBV25-1 and TRBJ2-4, is EADIYQTPRYLVIGTGKKITLECSQTMGHDKMYWYQQDPGMELHLIHYSYGVNSTEKGDLSSESTVSRIRTEHFPLTLESARPSHTSQYLCASSEQGSAKNIQYFGAGTRLSVL.

J is TRBJ2-7 and V is TRBV7-2; D gene ambiguous. The germline V gene has CDR1 SGHTA and CDR2 FQGNSA. The CDR3 extends over 11 amino acids. Trimming stripped 2 bases from V and 7 bases from J, with 6 bases between. The CDR3 DNA reads TGTGCCAGCAGCTTAAGCCAGGAGCAGTACTTC. Translating gives CASSLSQEQYF. Using reference TRBV7-2 and TRBJ2-7 for the parts outside the CDR3, the full variable domain is GAGVSQSPSNKVTEKGKDVELRCDPISGHTALYWYRQSLGQGLEFLIYFQGNSAPDKSGLPSDRFSAERTGGSVSTLTIQRTQQEDSAVYLCASSLSQEQYFGPGTRLTVT.

V is TRBV6-5 and J is TRBJ2-1; D is perhaps TRBD1 (5 bases). The length of the CDR3 is 12 residues. In germline, CDR1 is MNHEY, CDR2 SVGAGI. With 9 bases removed from V and 7 bases from J, the gap between germline ends came to 13 bases. The CDR3: CASSWGSNEQFF. In DNA, the CDR3 is TGTGCCAGTTCTTGGGGCTCGAATGAGCAGTTCTTC.

This clone was recorded a few times. The chain joins TRBV5-6 to TRBJ2-3; weak D call: TRBD2 (5 bases). Germline V CDR1 and CDR2: SGHDT, YYEEEE. Between the trimmed V and J ends, which lost 2 bases and 3 bases, there was a span of 13 bases. This CDR3 spans 15 amino acids. CDR3 sequence (DNA): TGTGCCAGCAGCTTCGGGGTAACGGAGACAGATACGCAGTATTTT. It translates to CASSFGVTETDTQYF.

This clone appeared many times. V gene TRBV7-8 combines with J gene TRBJ2-1; 8 bases are a match to TRBD2. The CDR3 length is 13 residues. The germline V gene encodes CDR1 SGHVS and CDR2 FQNEAQ. V dropped 5 bases and J dropped 5; count of bases not matched to a gene: 2. CDR3 sequence reads: CASSPGGDNEQFF. In DNA form, the CDR3 reads TGTGCCAGCAGCCCCGGGGGGGACAATGAGCAGTTCTTC.

This clone was detected a few times. The chain combines TRBV2 with TRBJ2-3; 7 bases line up with TRBD2. The CDR3 loop spans 14 amino acids. Germline assignment: CDR1 SNHLY and CDR2 FYNNEI. The J segment lost 0 bases and the V segment lost 6 bases, leaving 3 bases of the junction unmatched. Written as DNA, the CDR3 is TGTGCCAGCAGCCTAGCGGAGAGCACAGATACGCAGTATTTT. This gives the protein CASSLAESTDTQYF.

This clone was counted a few times. The rearrangement links TRBV14 to TRBJ2-7; tentative D call: TRBD2 (6 bases). There are 14 residues in the CDR3. The germline CDR1 and CDR2 sequences are SGHDN and FVKESK. The germline V and J ends were trimmed by 4 bases and 2 bases, with 12 bases remaining between them. CDR3 loop: CASSRDFKAYEQYF. The CDR3 region has the DNA TGTGCCAGCAGCCGGGACTTTAAAGCCTACGAGCAGTACTTC.

This clone showed up just a few times. The J gene is TRBJ2-3, the V gene TRBV5-1; no clear D. The germline gives CDR1 SGHRS, CDR2 YFSETQ. V was trimmed by 2 bases and J by 1 base, leaving 17 bases between them. This CDR3 spans 17 amino acids. Here the CDR3 DNA reads TGCGCCAGCAGCTTTGGACCAACGGAATGGGGCACAGATACGCAGTATTTT. Encoded protein: CASSFGPTEWGTDTQYF.

This clone was seen more than once but under ten times. J is TRBJ2-1 and V is TRBV28; TRBD2 aligns across 14 bases. V lost 2 bases and J lost 4; bases outside the gene matches: 4. Germline CDR1 and CDR2: MDHEN and SYDVKM. This CDR3 has 17 residues. CDR3 DNA: TGTGCCAGCAGTTTAGGACTAGCGGGAGGCCCATACAATGAGCAGTTCTTC. This gives the protein CASSLGLAGGPYNEQFF.

The chain is built from TRBV9 and TRBJ1-3; D gene unclear. Germline-derived CDR1 and CDR2 are SGDLS and YYNGEE. V lost 0 bases and J lost 0, with 7 bases in between. This CDR3 region has 15 residues. CDR3 coding DNA: TGTGCCAGCAGCGTAGGGGCCAGCTCTGGAAACACCATATATTTT. It codes for CASSVGASSGNTIYF.